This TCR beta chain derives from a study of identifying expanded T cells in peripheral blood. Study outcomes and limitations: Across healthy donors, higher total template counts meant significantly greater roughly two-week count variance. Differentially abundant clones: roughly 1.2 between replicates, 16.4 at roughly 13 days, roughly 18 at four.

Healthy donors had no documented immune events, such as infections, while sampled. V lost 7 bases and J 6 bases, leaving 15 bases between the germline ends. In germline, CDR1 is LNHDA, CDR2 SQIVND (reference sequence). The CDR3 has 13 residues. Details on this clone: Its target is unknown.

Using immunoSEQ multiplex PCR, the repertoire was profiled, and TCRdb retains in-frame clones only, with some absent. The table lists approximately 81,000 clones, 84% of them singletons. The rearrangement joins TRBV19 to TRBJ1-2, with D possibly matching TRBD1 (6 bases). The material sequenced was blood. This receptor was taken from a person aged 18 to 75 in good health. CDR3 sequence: CASNDRRLDGYTF. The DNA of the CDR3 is TGTGCCAGTAATGACAGGAGGCTCGATGGCTACACCTTC.